The present T cell receptor (beta chain) was sequenced within a study of CD8 T cells in Susac syndrome. Whole-study findings and limits: Across the total CD8+ repertoires, sixteen Susac-specific public clones were detected, and across the CD8+ TEMRA repertoires, four or five such clones were detected. Clonal CD8+ expansion in Susac was highest in TEMRA cells and active patients.

The RNA, roughly 0.45 to 1 ug, was put through reverse transcription using random hexamers. TCRdb processed the immunoSEQ multiplex PCR reads anew with MiXCR; each CDR3 protein has one entry. The table includes under 90,000 distinct CDR3 sequences, 85% to 95% detected once. Per germline, CDR1 SGHTA and CDR2 FQGNSA. The V end was cut by 2 bases, the J end by 4 bases, with 17 bases between. The CDR3 sequence is 16 residues long. On this clonotype itself: The antigen remains undetermined.

From blood CD8+ and CD4+ T cells, TCR beta sequences were generated. Sequenced material: CD8+ T cells from PBMCs. The receptor was derived from a human donor with Susac syndrome. This sequence joins TRBV7-2 and TRBJ2-5; D possibly uses TRBD1 or TRBD2 (5 bases each). DNA for the CDR3: TGTGCCAGCAGCTTAATCGGGACCCAGGGCTTAGAGACCCAGTACTTC. Amino acid sequence: CASSLIGTQGLETQYF.